Presented here are 6 T cell receptor beta chains from one specimen sequenced in a study of T cell changes during pregnancy in multiple sclerosis (dated by TCRdb to 2018 to 2020). Libraries came from the immunoSEQ multiplex PCR assay. TCRdb holds this immuneACCESS table with in-frame rearrangements only. Some clones are missing; in checked studies, unresolved V genes explain under half, and the rest has no known cause. Recorded for this sample are 25,000 to 30,000 clones; roughly 89% of them occurred a single time. About 0.8% of the sample is held by the ten biggest clonotypes. The starting material was CD4+ T cells from peripheral blood mononuclear cells, obtained in the second trimester of pregnancy. The receptors stem from a female donor with multiple sclerosis, enrolled in a pregnancy study.

This clone was seen just once. This chain links TRBV5-1 with TRBJ2-5; 9 nucleotides line up with TRBD1. Losses at the gene ends were 2 bases for V and 5 bases for J; bases not matched to a gene: 4. This CDR3 spans 14 amino acids. The V gene's germline CDR1 is SGHRS and CDR2 YFSETQ. This CDR3 is CASSLQGAGETQYF. The CDR3 DNA sequence: TGCGCCAGCAGCTTACAGGGGGCAGGGGAGACCCAGTACTTC.

CDR3 DNA: TGTGCCAGCAGTGAAGCCTCACAGAGTTATACCTACGAGCAGTACTTC. Amino acids: CASSEASQSYTYEQYF. The chain employs TRBV6-1 and TRBJ2-7; D is unresolved. Trimming took off 0 bases at V and 2 bases at J, with 14 bases between the two ends. The CDR3 is made up of 16 amino acids. Germline CDR1 MNHNS, CDR2 SASEGT.

The V and J genes are TRBV5-1 and TRBJ2-2; D is possibly TRBD2 (5 bases). V gave up 0 bases and J gave up 8 bases, with 8 bases separating them. Per the germline V gene, CDR1 is SGHRS and CDR2 is YFSETQ. This CDR3 spans 13 amino acids. This CDR3 is CASSLDPGGELFF. CDR3 bases: TGCGCCAGCAGCTTGGATCCGGGAGGGGAGCTGTTTTTT.

There are a few counts of this clone. V and J are TRBV7-2 and TRBJ1-5; D is perhaps TRBD1 (6 bases). The ends were cut back, 4 bases at V and 6 bases at J, with 13 bases in the middle. The CDR3 has 14 amino acids. Germline loops: CDR1 SGHTA, CDR2 FQGNSA. The DNA of the CDR3 is TGTGCCAGCAGCTCCGACGTAGGGGGTCAGCCCCAGCATTTT. Translated, it gives CASSSDVGGQPQHF.

The chain combines TRBV15 with TRBJ1-1, with 8 positions matching TRBD1. The germline CDR1 and CDR2 sequences are LNHNV and YYDKDF (reference sequence). J gave up 3 bases and V 2 bases, and 2 bases lay outside the gene matches. This CDR3 is built from 14 residues. The CDR3 reads CATSRLQGDTEAFF. The CDR3 bases are TGTGCCACCAGCAGATTACAGGGGGACACTGAAGCTTTCTTT.

This chain joins TRBV7-3 and TRBJ1-2; D remains unclear. Germline V CDR1 and CDR2: SGHTA, FQGTGA. The germline V and J ends were trimmed by 4 bases and 5 bases, with 14 bases remaining between them. There are 14 residues in the CDR3. The CDR3 DNA sequence: TGTGCCAGCAGCTCAGGAGGGTCTGGGTATGGCTACACCTTC. As protein: CASSSGGSGYGYTF.